Following are 11 T cell receptor beta chains from one sample sequenced in a study of OX40 agonist ivuxolimab in advanced cancers. The repertoire was sequenced with immunoSEQ multiplex PCR; TCRdb's copy has only in-frame clones and lacks some. The profile covers 50,000 to 75,000 clones, with 84% appearing a single time and 7.5% to 10% taken by the ten largest. The sequences come from CD4+ or CD8+ T cells sorted from blood, collected in a trial of the OX40 agonist ivuxolimab. The receptors here all came from an adult with an advanced solid tumor such as melanoma, head and neck, liver or kidney cancer.

This clone was seen once. This chain links TRBV19 with TRBJ1-5; D unresolved. This CDR3 has 13 residues. The V gene lost 5 bases and the J gene lost 1 base, with 6 bases spanning the gap. Germline-derived CDR1 and CDR2 are LNHDA and SQIVND (reference sequence). For the CDR3, the DNA is TGTGCCAGTAGTGTCCAGAGCAATCAGCCCCAGCATTTT. It specifies CASSVQSNQPQHF.

This rearrangement joins TRBV2 to TRBJ1-3; D gene uncertain. CDR1 is SNHLY and CDR2 is FYNNEI in the germline V gene. Trimming pared 4 bases from V and 8 bases from J, leaving 9 bases between. This CDR3 contains 12 residues. CDR3 in DNA: TGTGCCAGCAGTGTTCGGGCGCACACCATATATTTT. This codes for CASSVRAHTIYF.

This clone has more than one count but fewer than ten. V usage is TRBV7-9 and J usage is TRBJ1-2; D remains ambiguous. V was trimmed by 3 bases and J by 2 bases, leaving 7 bases between them. Looked up from germline, CDR1 is SEHNR and CDR2 is FQNEAQ (reference sequence). The CDR3 consists of 13 residues. CDR3 region: CASSFTMNYGYTF. CDR3 nucleotide sequence: TGTGCCAGCAGCTTCACAATGAACTATGGCTACACCTTC.

This chain uses TRBV2 with TRBJ2-7, with TRBD1 matching over 7 bases. This CDR3 is 14 amino acids long. V gave up 5 bases and J gave up 6 bases; unmatched junction bases: 10. Germline V gives CDR1 SNHLY, CDR2 FYNNEI. The CDR3 DNA reads as TGTGCCAGCAGTAAACAGGGGAAGGGTGGCGAGCAGTACTTC. It codes for CASSKQGKGGEQYF. The full variable domain, in which reference TRBV2 and TRBJ2-7 provide the parts outside the CDR3, is EPEVTQTPSHQVTQMGQEVILRCVPISNHLYFYWYRQILGQKVEFLVSFYNNEISEKSEIFDDQFSVERPDGSNFTLKIRSTKLEDSAMYFCASSKQGKGGEQYFGPGTRLTVT.

This chain links TRBV4-2 with TRBJ2-1, with D uncertain. Deletions cut 0 bases from V and 4 bases from J, with 7 bases between. This CDR3 is 14 amino acids long. Germline CDR1 is LGHNA and CDR2 is YNFKEQ. CDR3 region: CASSQEEKYNEQFF. CDR3 DNA: TGTGCCAGCAGCCAAGAGGAAAAGTACAATGAGCAGTTCTTC.

The V and J genes are TRBV28 and TRBJ1-5, with a tentative D call TRBD1 (5 bases). This CDR3 is 17 amino acids long. V dropped 5 bases and J dropped 2 bases, with 19 bases sitting between them. Germline CDR1 MDHEN, CDR2 SYDVKM. The CDR3: CASSPQEGVSGNQPQHF. CDR3 sequence (DNA): TGTGCCAGCAGTCCTCAAGAAGGGGTTAGTGGCAATCAGCCCCAGCATTTT.

This clone has more than one count but fewer than ten. The chain has TRBV5-6 and TRBJ1-2, with D hard to call. Germline V gene data show CDR1 as SGHDT and CDR2 as YYEEEE. The CDR3 sequence is 14 residues long. The germline V and J ends were trimmed by 2 bases and 1 base, with 9 bases remaining between them. CDR3 sequence (DNA): TGTGCCAGCAGCTTTTCTAGGGATAACTATGGCTACACCTTC. It translates to CASSFSRDNYGYTF.

The gene calls are TRBV6-6 and TRBJ2-2, with no clear D. V shed 2 bases and J shed 6 bases, with 10 bases lying between them. Per germline, CDR1 MNHNY and CDR2 SVGAGI (reference sequence). This CDR3 region has 14 residues. CDR3 sequence reads: CASSYTDNSGELFF. As DNA, the CDR3 is TGTGCCAGCAGTTACACCGACAATTCCGGGGAGCTGTTTTTT.

This chain connects TRBV7-2 to TRBJ1-1, with D maybe TRBD1 (5 bases). This CDR3 contains 14 residues. Germline-derived CDR1 and CDR2 are SGHTA and FQGNSA. Trimming took off 1 base at V and 1 base at J, with 7 bases between the two ends. The CDR3 DNA reads TGTGCCAGCAGCTTAGTGGGGGGGAACACTGAAGCTTTCTTT. Translated: CASSLVGGNTEAFF.

This chain links TRBV18 with TRBJ2-7; D could derive from TRBD1 or TRBD2 (5 bases each). CDR1 KGHSH and CDR2 LQKENI come from the germline V gene. The CDR3 contains 16 residues. The ends were cut back, 5 bases at V and 3 bases at J, with 20 bases in the middle. CDR3 amino acids: CASSTTGTGSSYEQYF. In DNA form, the CDR3 reads TGTGCCAGCTCAACTACCGGGACCGGATCCAGCTACGAGCAGTACTTC.

CDR3 in amino acids: CASSLMGAPGVNEQFF. For the CDR3, the DNA is TGTGCCAGCAGTTTAATGGGTGCGCCTGGGGTTAATGAGCAGTTCTTC. The chain is built from TRBV27 and TRBJ2-1; no clear D. The CDR3 loop spans 16 amino acids. Germline V gene lookup returns CDR1 MNHEY and CDR2 SMNVEV (reference sequence). The V end lost 2 bases, the J end lost 7 bases, and 18 bases lay between the germline ends.